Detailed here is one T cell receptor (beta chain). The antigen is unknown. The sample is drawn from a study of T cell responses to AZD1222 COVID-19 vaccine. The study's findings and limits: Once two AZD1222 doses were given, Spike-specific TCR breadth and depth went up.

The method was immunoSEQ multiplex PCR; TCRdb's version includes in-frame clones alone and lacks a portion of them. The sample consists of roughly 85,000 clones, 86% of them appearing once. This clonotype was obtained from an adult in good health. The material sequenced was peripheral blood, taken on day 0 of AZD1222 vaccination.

CDR3 sequence: CASSLILAGGNEQFF. The CDR3 DNA reads TGTGCCAGCAGTTTAATCCTAGCGGGAGGAAATGAGCAGTTCTTC. The chain carries TRBV27 and TRBJ2-1; TRBD2 aligns across 11 bases. This CDR3 is 15 amino acids long. J was trimmed by 7 bases and V by 2 bases; bases with no gene match: 4. The germline V gene encodes CDR1 MNHEY and CDR2 SMNVEV (reference sequence).